One sample yielded the 13 T cell receptor beta chains listed below, sequenced in a study of T cells after posttransplantation cyclophosphamide. Libraries were prepared by immunoSEQ multiplex PCR; TCRdb keeps only in-frame clonotypes and omits some of them. Found here are tens of thousands of clones, no singletons; the ten largest cover 2.2%. Sequenced sample: PBMCs. These receptor sequences come from a man aged 35-49 years in good health, CMV-negative, and a related stem cell transplant donor.

This clone was observed many times. The rearrangement links TRBV28 to TRBJ2-5; D perhaps matches TRBD1 (6 bases). V was trimmed by 5 bases and J by 5 bases, leaving 18 bases between them. From germline, CDR1 is MDHEN and CDR2 SYDVKM. The CDR3 covers 15 residues. The CDR3 nucleotides are TGTGCCAGCAGTCCAGCACAGGGTTCCCCGGAGACCCAGTACTTC. This codes for CASSPAQGSPETQYF.

This clone appeared many times. This rearrangement joins TRBV5-8 to TRBJ2-7; 9 bases agree with TRBD1. The CDR3 covers 15 residues. V was pared by 4 bases and J by 1 base, with 6 bases of the junction left unmatched. Germline CDR1 reads SGHTS; CDR2 reads YDEGEE. CDR3 nucleotides: TGTGCCAGCAGCAACCGGGACAGGGCGTCCTACGAGCAGTACTTC. It yields the protein CASSNRDRASYEQYF.

This clone was recorded many times. J is TRBJ2-2 and V is TRBV30; the D is unclear. The CDR3 has 14 amino acids. V lost 0 bases, J lost 1 base, and 6 bases lay in between. Per germline, CDR1 GTSNPN and CDR2 SVGIG (reference sequence). CDR3 loop: CAWSVFGNTGELFF. CDR3 sequence (DNA): TGTGCCTGGAGTGTATTCGGGAACACCGGGGAGCTGTTTTTT.

The table lists this clone with many counts. The chain employs TRBV7-2 and TRBJ2-1; 12 nucleotides line up with TRBD2. In germline, CDR1 is SGHTA, CDR2 FQGNSA. Trimming took 5 bases from V and 15 from J; bases not matched to a gene: 11. The CDR3 runs 14 residues. This CDR3 reads CASSTGTSGRRVFF. The DNA for the CDR3 is TGTGCCAGCAGCACCGGGACTAGCGGGCGCCGGGTGTTCTTC.

Ten or more counts support this clone. The chain couples TRBV10-3 to TRBJ2-7; 8 positions agree with TRBD2. Germline V CDR1 and CDR2: ENHRY, SYGVKD. The CDR3 consists of 15 residues. The V segment lost 4 bases and the J segment 5 bases; nucleotides outside the gene matches: 10. The CDR3 DNA sequence: TGTGCCATCAGTGGGGGTGGGGCGGGAGGAGACGAGCAGTACTTC. This gives the protein CAISGGGAGGDEQYF.

This clone has at least ten counts. The chain is built from TRBV7-3 and TRBJ1-1, with no clear D. The ends were cut back, 2 bases at V and 1 base at J, with 5 bases in the middle. Germline V gene data show CDR1 as SGHTA and CDR2 as FQGTGA. The CDR3 spans 13 residues. The CDR3 is CASSLERNTEAFF. The CDR3 DNA reads as TGTGCCAGCAGCTTAGAGCGGAACACTGAAGCTTTCTTT.

There are many counts of this clone. This chain links TRBV6-5 with TRBJ1-2; 7 nucleotides agree with TRBD1. The V gene end was trimmed by 2 bases and the J gene end by 3 bases; junction bases not matched to a gene: 6. This CDR3 region has 15 residues. The germline V gene encodes CDR1 MNHEY and CDR2 SVGAGI. In DNA form, the CDR3 reads TGTGCCAGCAGTTACGGGACAGAGGGTTACTATGGCTACACCTTC. It codes for CASSYGTEGYYGYTF.

In its sample, this clone was seen many times. The gene calls are TRBV6-6 and TRBJ2-1; D is possibly TRBD1 (5 bases). The CDR3 contains 15 residues. V was shortened by 7 bases and J by 0 bases, with 13 bases between the two germline ends. The V gene's germline CDR1 is MNHNY and CDR2 SVGAGI (reference sequence). CDR3: CASMSDSYSYNEQFF. The CDR3 DNA reads as TGTGCCAGCATGTCCGACAGTTACTCCTACAATGAGCAGTTCTTC.

This clone came up many times. This chain uses TRBV9 with TRBJ2-7, with TRBD2 identical over 9 bases. Germline V lookup: CDR1 SGDLS, CDR2 YYNGEE. V lost 0 bases to trimming and J lost 3 bases; unmatched junction nucleotides: 4. The CDR3 is 15 amino acids. Here the CDR3 DNA reads TGTGCCAGCAGCGTAGACCCTAGCGGGAACTACGAGCAGTACTTC. Its translation is CASSVDPSGNYEQYF.

The sample holds many counts of this clone. The chain combines TRBV28 with TRBJ1-1; D is ambiguous. The length of the CDR3 is 10 residues. Germline lookup yields CDR1 MDHEN and CDR2 SYDVKM. The ends were cut back, 5 bases at V and 7 bases at J, with 5 bases in the middle. The CDR3 protein is CASSGDEAFF. DNA of the CDR3: TGTGCCAGCAGTGGAGATGAAGCTTTCTTT. Full variable domain (outside the CDR3, taken from reference TRBV28 and TRBJ1-1): DVKVTQSSRYLVKRTGEKVFLECVQDMDHENMFWYRQDPGLGLRLIYFSYDVKMKEKGDIPEGYSVSREKKERFSLILESASTNQTSMYLCASSGDEAFFGQGTRLTVV.

This clone was detected many times. V and J are TRBV6-6 and TRBJ2-7; D is possibly TRBD1 (6 bases). The germline V and J ends were trimmed by 6 bases and 5 bases, with 20 bases remaining between them. The CDR3 sequence is 15 residues long. Germline-derived CDR1 and CDR2 are MNHNY and SVGAGI (reference sequence). CDR3 in DNA: TGTGCCAGCAGCCACCGACAGGAAATCCCAAACGAGCAGTACTTC. This gives the protein CASSHRQEIPNEQYF.

This clone was seen repeatedly, ten times or more. The genes are TRBV19 and TRBJ2-7; 7 bases align to TRBD1. V was clipped by 4 bases and J by 2 bases; unmatched bases: 5. This CDR3 comprises 14 residues. The germline V gene encodes CDR1 LNHDA and CDR2 SQIVND (reference sequence). In nucleotides, the CDR3 is TGTGCCAGTAGTACGGGACAGAGCACCTACGAGCAGTACTTC. Translating gives CASSTGQSTYEQYF.

The sample holds many counts of this clone. V usage is TRBV12-2 and J usage is TRBJ1-1; whether TRBD1, the table's D call, matches the DNA was not checked. TRBV12-2 is a pseudogene. CDR3 size: 17 residues. CDR3 sequence: CASRFPDRSIMNTEAFF. The CDR3 region has the DNA TGTGCAAGTCGCTTCCCGGACAGGTCCATCATGAACACTGAAGCTTTCTTT.